Listed here are 26 T cell receptor beta chains from one sample, sequenced in a study of T-cell memory formation after mild COVID-19. TCRdb called the 5' RACE reads again in MiXCR, with one record for every CDR3 protein. The table lists hundreds of thousands of distinct CDR3 sequences, roughly 22% of them singletons, with about 8.7% in the top ten. The sequencing sample was made of PBMCs or a T cell subset sorted from them (not recorded which). Every receptor here comes from an adult woman who had mild COVID-19 (a few samples of this study predate the infection). Cell type and time point are not known.

This clonotype appeared a few times. The V and J genes are TRBV18 and TRBJ2-3; the D gene is possibly TRBD2 (6 bases). This CDR3 spans 13 amino acids. Germline CDR1 reads KGHSH; CDR2 reads LQKENI. With 3 bases removed from V and 5 bases from J, the gap between germline ends came to 9 bases. The CDR3 here is CASSPASVDTQYF. DNA for the CDR3: TGTGCCAGCTCACCGGCTAGCGTAGATACGCAGTATTTT.

This clonotype was counted at least ten times. V and J are TRBV6-1 and TRBJ2-2; D remains unclear. The CDR3 is 11 amino acids. Germline V gene sequence: CDR1 MNHNS, CDR2 SASEGT. Trimming cost V 6 bases and J 5 bases, with 4 bases left between them. CDR3 bases: TGTGCCAGCAGGGCAACCGGGGAGCTGTTTTTT. Its protein is CASRATGELFF.

The chain carries TRBV7-9 and TRBJ1-1, with 9 bases fitting TRBD1. CDR3 size: 14 residues. V gave up 5 bases and J gave up 4 bases; unmatched junction bases: 5. CDR1 is SEHNR, CDR2 FQNEAQ, per germline (reference sequence). The CDR3 here is CASSLGQGTTEAFF. The CDR3 nucleotides are TGTGCCAGCAGCCTTGGACAGGGGACCACTGAAGCTTTCTTT.

This clonotype was counted between two and nine times. The chain is built from TRBV24-1 and TRBJ2-1, with 10 bases lining up with TRBD2. Trimming cost V 1 base and J 4 bases; bases outside gene matches: 9. The CDR3 runs to 18 residues. Germline CDR1 is KGHDR and CDR2 is SFDVKD. The CDR3 DNA reads TGTGCCACCAGTGATTTCGACAGCGGGGGGGCTAAGTACAATGAGCAGTTCTTC. Protein: CATSDFDSGGAKYNEQFF.

This clonotype showed up many times. The genes are TRBV5-1 and TRBJ1-1; no clear D. The CDR3 loop spans 17 amino acids. V lost 1 base, J lost 2 bases, and 18 bases lay in between. The germline CDR1 and CDR2 sequences are SGHRS and YFSETQ. CDR3 sequence (DNA): TGCGCCAGCAGCTTGAGCCGCTACAGCTACAACAACACTGAAGCTTTCTTT. Protein product: CASSLSRYSYNNTEAFF.

V is TRBV7-9 and J is TRBJ1-1, with 7 positions matching TRBD1. This CDR3 contains 14 residues. The V and J ends lost 4 bases and 6 bases, in that order; junction bases with no gene match: 8. Per the germline V gene, CDR1 is SEHNR and CDR2 is FQNEAQ (reference sequence). CDR3 sequence (DNA): TGTGCCAGCAGCTCCATGACAGGGATAGCTGAAGCTTTCTTT. This codes for CASSSMTGIAEAFF.

This clonotype occurred many times. The rearrangement links TRBV7-2 to TRBJ2-3; a possible D gene is TRBD2 (6 bases). The CDR3 sequence is 13 residues long. Germline values: CDR1 SGHTA, CDR2 FQGNSA. Trimming left V 3 bases short and J 6 bases short, with 10 bases between. CDR3 DNA sequence: TGTGCCAGCAGCTTCCTTCGGGGGGATACGCAGTATTTT. Translating gives CASSFLRGDTQYF.

This clonotype turned up a few times. The chain links TRBV4-1 to TRBJ2-5; D is unclear. There are 15 residues in the CDR3. CDR1 is MGHRA, CDR2 YSYEKL, per germline. The ends were cut back, 1 base at V and 2 bases at J, with 11 bases in the middle. For the CDR3, the DNA is TGCGCCAGCAGCCAAGCTCAGCGTTCTCAAGAGACCCAGTACTTC. Protein: CASSQAQRSQETQYF.

Only a few counts were recorded for this clonotype. This chain connects TRBV29-1 to TRBJ2-7, with 7 bases lining up with TRBD1. The trim removed 7 bases at V and 4 bases at J, leaving 7 bases unmatched. There are 12 residues in the CDR3. Germline V lookup: CDR1 SQVTM, CDR2 ANQGSEA. The CDR3 loop is CSASGTEYEQYF. CDR3 nucleotides: TGCAGCGCCTCAGGGACAGAATACGAGCAGTACTTC.

In this sample, this clonotype turned up a few times. The CDR3 is CASSILTGGAYGYTF. The CDR3 bases are TGTGCCAGTAGTATACTTACAGGGGGTGCCTATGGCTACACCTTC. The rearrangement joins TRBV19 to TRBJ1-2, with 8 bases fitting TRBD1. The CDR3 has 15 amino acids. Per germline, CDR1 LNHDA and CDR2 SQIVND (reference sequence). V trimming: 2 bases; J trimming: 4 bases; junction bases outside the gene matches: 6.

This clonotype showed up just a few times. The chain carries TRBV29-1 and TRBJ2-5, with 9 bases matching TRBD2. J was trimmed by 4 bases and V by 7 bases; bases with no gene match: 7. This CDR3 has 13 residues. Looked up from germline, CDR1 is SQVTM and CDR2 is ANQGSEA. DNA for the CDR3: TGCAGCGCTAACCAAGCGGGAGGAGAGACCCAGTACTTC. Its protein is CSANQAGGETQYF. The full variable domain, with the rest looked up from reference TRBV29-1 and TRBJ2-5, is SAVISQKPSRDICQRGTSLTIQCQVDSQVTMMFWYRQQPGQSLTLIATANQGSEATYESGFVIDKFPISRPNLTFSTLTVSNMSPEDSSIYLCSANQAGGETQYFGPGTRLLVL.

This clonotype came up many times. The chain uses TRBV5-1 and TRBJ2-3; D perhaps matches TRBD2 (5 bases). V was shortened by 1 base and J by 2 bases, with 11 bases between the two germline ends. Germline loops: CDR1 SGHRS, CDR2 YFSETQ. This CDR3 is built from 15 residues. CDR3 loop: CASSLSSPPTDTQYF. CDR3 DNA sequence: TGCGCCAGCAGCTTGTCTAGCCCACCCACAGATACGCAGTATTTT. Together with reference TRBV5-1 and TRBJ2-3, the CDR3 gives the full variable domain: KAGVTQTPRYLIKTRGQQVTLSCSPISGHRSVSWYQQTPGQGLQFLFEYFSETQRNKGNFPGRFSGRQFSNSRSEMNVSTLELGDSALYLCASSLSSPPTDTQYFGPGTRLTVL.

This chain connects TRBV15 to TRBJ2-4; 8 bases map to TRBD1. CDR3 length: 14 residues. Trimming at V came to 5 bases and at J to 8 bases, leaving 8 bases not matched to a gene. Germline V CDR1 and CDR2: LNHNV, YYDKDF (reference sequence). DNA of the CDR3: TGTGCCACCAGCGGCCGACAGGGGATGGACATTCAGTACTTC. It specifies CATSGRQGMDIQYF.

The V gene is TRBV30, the J gene TRBJ2-1, with 8 bases fitting TRBD2. V was pared by 0 bases and J by 1 base, with 14 bases of the junction left unmatched. The CDR3 contains 19 residues. CDR1 is GTSNPN and CDR2 is SVGIG in the germline V gene (reference sequence). CDR3 region: CAWSVLSTAGGRSYNEQFF. CDR3 coding DNA: TGTGCCTGGAGTGTACTTAGCACGGCTGGCGGGAGGTCCTACAATGAGCAGTTCTTC. Full variable domain (outside the CDR3, taken from reference TRBV30 and TRBJ2-1): SQTIHQWPATLVQPVGSPLSLECTVEGTSNPNLYWYRQAAGRGLQLLFYSVGIGQISSEVPQNLSASRPQDRQFILSSKKLLLSDSGFYLCAWSVLSTAGGRSYNEQFFGPGTRLTVL.

The chain carries TRBV6-5 and TRBJ2-3; TRBD2 agrees at 11 bases. Losses at the gene ends were 2 bases for V and 1 base for J; bases not matched to a gene: 5. From germline, CDR1 is MNHEY and CDR2 SVGAGI. This CDR3 has 17 amino acids. In nucleotides, the CDR3 is TGTGCCAGCAGTTACACTAGCGGGAGTTCGGGCACAGATACGCAGTATTTT. Its protein is CASSYTSGSSGTDTQYF.

This sequence joins TRBV9 and TRBJ1-2; D ambiguous. Germline lookup yields CDR1 SGDLS and CDR2 YYNGEE. The V end lost 2 bases, the J end lost 0 bases, and 11 bases lay between the germline ends. CDR3 length equals 15 residues. The CDR3 is CASSVSTEANYGYTF. For the CDR3, the DNA is TGTGCCAGCAGCGTTTCGACGGAGGCTAACTATGGCTACACCTTC.

The V gene is TRBV18, the J gene TRBJ2-7; 8 bases align to TRBD1. The CDR3 is 15 residues long. Germline loops: CDR1 KGHSH, CDR2 LQKENI. V shed 1 base, J shed 2 bases, and the junction held 4 bases outside the gene matches. CDR3 in DNA: TGTGCCAGCTCACCACGACGGGACAGGACCTACGAGCAGTACTTC. This gives the protein CASSPRRDRTYEQYF.

The V call is TRBV9, the J call TRBJ2-3; 8 bases are a match to TRBD2. This CDR3 contains 17 residues. Germline V CDR1 and CDR2: SGDLS, YYNGEE. J gave up 1 base and V 0 bases, and 7 bases lay outside the gene matches. CDR3 DNA: TGTGCCAGCAGCGTAGATGGCGGGGGGCGAGGCACAGATACGCAGTATTTT. Its translation: CASSVDGGGRGTDTQYF.

The sample holds a few counts of this clonotype. This chain joins TRBV24-1 and TRBJ1-1; tentative D call: TRBD1 (6 bases). This CDR3 has 14 amino acids. V was clipped by 9 bases and J by 3 bases, with 16 bases between them. Germline lookup yields CDR1 KGHDR and CDR2 SFDVKD. The CDR3 protein is CATAETGLDTEAFF. CDR3 DNA: TGTGCCACCGCAGAAACAGGGTTGGACACTGAAGCTTTCTTT.

This clonotype has only a few counts. V is TRBV7-8 and J is TRBJ2-7; the match to TRBD2 covers 14 bases. J was trimmed by 4 bases and V by 4 bases; bases with no gene match: 12. The CDR3 loop spans 18 amino acids. Germline V gene lookup returns CDR1 SGHVS and CDR2 FQNEAQ. CDR3 in DNA: TGTGCCAGCAGCTACGAGACTAGCGGGAGGGGAACAGGGTACGAGCAGTACTTC. It yields the protein CASSYETSGRGTGYEQYF.

This rearrangement joins TRBV6-5 to TRBJ1-2; D gene unclear. This CDR3 has 12 residues. V shed 6 bases and J shed 7 bases, with 12 bases lying between them. CDR1 is MNHEY and CDR2 is SVGAGI in the germline V gene. The CDR3 spells CASRRPRAGYTF. The CDR3 coding sequence is TGTGCCAGCAGACGTCCCCGAGCTGGCTACACCTTC.

Only a few counts were recorded for this clonotype. The V and J genes are TRBV19 and TRBJ1-5; a weak D match, TRBD1 (6 bases). Trimming stripped 8 bases from V and 7 bases from J, with 15 bases between. Germline lookup yields CDR1 LNHDA and CDR2 SQIVND (reference sequence). The CDR3 runs 13 residues. Here the CDR3 DNA reads TGTGCCAGTTCGGGAGGGGGGATGCAGCCCCAGCATTTT. Translated, it gives CASSGGGMQPQHF.

The chain links TRBV5-1 to TRBJ2-5; 13 nucleotides match TRBD2. The CDR3 extends over 15 amino acids. The J segment lost 4 bases and the V segment lost 4 bases, leaving 4 bases of the junction unmatched. Germline CDR1 SGHRS, CDR2 YFSETQ. CDR3 in amino acids: CASSETSGRPETQYF. In DNA form, the CDR3 reads TGCGCCAGCAGCGAGACTAGCGGGAGGCCAGAGACCCAGTACTTC.

The V call is TRBV18, the J call TRBJ2-1, with a tentative D call TRBD2 (5 bases). From germline, CDR1 is KGHSH and CDR2 LQKENI. The V end was cut by 3 bases, the J end by 5 bases, with 14 bases between. CDR3 size: 15 residues. The CDR3 reads CASSPRGRIHNEQFF. As DNA, the CDR3 is TGTGCCAGCTCACCTAGAGGGAGAATCCACAATGAGCAGTTCTTC. The full variable domain, completed using reference TRBV18 and TRBJ2-1, is NAGVMQNPRHLVRRRGQEARLRCSPMKGHSHVYWYRQLPEEGLKFMVYLQKENIIDESGMPKERFSAEFPKEGPSILRIQQVVRGDSAAYFCASSPRGRIHNEQFFGPGTRLTVL.

This clonotype was counted a few times. The chain recombines TRBV12-3 or TRBV12-4 with TRBJ2-3; tentative D call: TRBD1 (6 bases). CDR3 size: 16 residues. Trimming removed 3 bases from V and 1 base from J, with 14 bases in between. The DNA of the CDR3 is TGTGCCAGCAGTTTTTTGGGGGCGTTCGGCACAGATACGCAGTATTTT. Its protein is CASSFLGAFGTDTQYF.

The J gene is TRBJ2-6, the V gene TRBV24-1; the D gene could be TRBD1 or TRBD2 (6 bases each). This CDR3 comprises 17 residues. V lost 7 bases and J 0 bases, leaving 15 bases between the germline ends. Germline assignment: CDR1 KGHDR and CDR2 SFDVKD. Here the CDR3 DNA reads TGTGCCACCAGCAGACAAGGGGGGTACTCTGGGGCCAACGTCCTGACTTTC. It is translated as CATSRQGGYSGANVLTF.